This T cell receptor (beta chain) was recovered during a study of blood T cell repertoires in COVID-19. Overall study context: Whether acute or convalescent, the COVID-19 samples came from the United States, Italy and Spain.

Methods used by the authors: Amplification from reference gene primers served as the basis for estimated nucleated cell counts. Clones were sequenced by immunoSEQ multiplex PCR, and TCRdb holds only the in-frame ones, with some missing. D and trimming were read from the DNA, whereas the V and J calls and clone size are those reported in that table. The table includes 60,000 to 90,000 clones, 70% to 85% detected once. Germline V gives CDR1 LNHDA, CDR2 SQIVND (reference sequence). V lost 3 bases and J lost 4, with 3 bases in between. The CDR3 runs to 11 residues. V is TRBV19 and J is TRBJ1-1, with D hard to call. The clonotype originates from a woman aged 50 to 65 with acute or convalescent COVID-19. The sequenced sample was peripheral blood. DNA of the CDR3: TGTGCCAGTAGTATGCGCACTGAAGCTTTCTTT. Encoded protein: CASSMRTEAFF. Combining the CDR3 with reference TRBV19 and TRBJ1-1 gives the whole variable domain DGGITQSPKYLFRKEGQNVTLSCEQNLNHDAMYWYRQDPGQGLRLIYYSQIVNDFQKGDIAEGYSVSREKKESFPLTVTSAQKNPTAFYLCASSMRTEAFFGQGTRLTVV.